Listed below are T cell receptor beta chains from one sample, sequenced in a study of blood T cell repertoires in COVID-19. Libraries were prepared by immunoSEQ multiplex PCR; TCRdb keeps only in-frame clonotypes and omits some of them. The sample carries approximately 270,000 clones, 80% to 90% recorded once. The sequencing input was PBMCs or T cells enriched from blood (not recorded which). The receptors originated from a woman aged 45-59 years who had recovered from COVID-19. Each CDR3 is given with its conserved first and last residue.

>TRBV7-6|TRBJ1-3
CASSYSSGGSGNTIYF
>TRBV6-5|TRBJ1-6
CASKYRSESPLHF
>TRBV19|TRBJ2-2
CASSIPTSGNTGELFF
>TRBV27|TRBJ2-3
CASNRLTASVTDTQYF
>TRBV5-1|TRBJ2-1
CASSLDGFGNEQFF
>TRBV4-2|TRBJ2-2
CASSQGETGELFF
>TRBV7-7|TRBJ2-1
CASSALAGASGHNEQFF
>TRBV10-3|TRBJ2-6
CAISEKQAGANVLTF
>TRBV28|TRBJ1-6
CASHLRGMGDSPLHF
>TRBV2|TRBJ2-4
CASRQDIQYF
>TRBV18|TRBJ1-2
CASSPGRGNGYTF
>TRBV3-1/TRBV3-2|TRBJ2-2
CASSHGTGELFF
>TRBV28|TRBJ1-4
CASSLAGASEKLFF
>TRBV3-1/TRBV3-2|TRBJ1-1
CASSQGGPGTEAFF
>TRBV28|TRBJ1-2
CASSSPGQGAGGYTF
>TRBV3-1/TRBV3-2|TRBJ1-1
CASSQQVGGTEAFF
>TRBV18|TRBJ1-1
CASSPFTGSSGNTEAFF
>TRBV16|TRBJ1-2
CASSQYAGTANGYTF
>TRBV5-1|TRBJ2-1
CASMLAGNEQFF
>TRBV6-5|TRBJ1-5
CASSWTVNQPQHF
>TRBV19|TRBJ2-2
CASSRGSAGGSGELFF
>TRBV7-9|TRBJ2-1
CASRHGTGPYNEQFF
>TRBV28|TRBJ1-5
CASSSQKTGMIGQPQHF
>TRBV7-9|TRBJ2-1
CASGLAGGIYNEQFF
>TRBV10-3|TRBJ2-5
CAISEGREDGETQYF
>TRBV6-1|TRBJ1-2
CASSEPGKSYGYTF
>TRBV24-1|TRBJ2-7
CATSDSGTGFEYEQYF
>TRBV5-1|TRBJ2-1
CASSMTSGSYYNEQFF